The rows below give T cell receptor beta chains drawn from one sample of a study of shared clonotypes between healthy human individuals. The table came from immunoSEQ multiplex PCR; TCRdb's copy has only in-frame clones and leaves some out. The table shows roughly 590,000 clones, with roughly 96% occurring only once. The sample was naive CD8+ T cells sorted from blood. The receptors derive from a woman under 40 in good health. The CDR3 runs from the conserved cysteine through the conserved F or W. A D gene is named only where the DNA matches it firmly. Rows give clone size only sometimes, using once, few, many, or a class for an expanded clone.

NA,NA,TRBJ2-3,TRBV4-1,CASSPRPSIVADTQYF,TGCGCCAGCAGCCCCCGTCCCAGTATAGTGGCAGATACGCAGTATTTT
NA,TRBD1,TRBJ1-4,TRBV15,CATSTWTGGRTNEKLFF,TGTGCCACCAGCACGTGGACAGGGGGTAGGACTAATGAAAAACTGTTTTTT
once,NA,TRBJ2-1,TRBV5-1,CASSLILPSYNEQFF,TGCGCCAGCAGCTTGATATTACCTTCGTACAATGAGCAGTTCTTC
NA,TRBD2,TRBJ2-1,TRBV19,CASSDGGSKQFF,TGTGCCAGTAGTGACGGCGGGAGCAAGCAGTTCTTC
NA,NA,TRBJ2-2,TRBV27,CASSLSGEGVAGELFF,TGTGCCAGCAGTTTATCAGGGGAGGGGGTGGCCGGGGAGCTGTTTTTT
NA,NA,TRBJ2-7,TRBV7-2,CASSFLYEQYF,TGTGCCAGCAGCTTTTTATACGAGCAGTACTTC
NA,NA,TRBJ2-7,TRBV28,CASSSPQRMSYEQYF,TGTGCCAGCAGTTCCCCCCAGCGGATGTCCTACGAGCAGTACTTC
NA,TRBD2,TRBJ2-3,TRBV9,CASSGDITDTQYF,TGTGCCAGTAGCGGGGATATCACAGATACGCAGTATTTT
NA,NA,TRBJ2-1,TRBV7-9,CASSSGLHEGNNEQFF,TGTGCCAGCAGCTCGGGACTCCATGAGGGGAACAATGAGCAGTTCTTC
NA,NA,TRBJ2-3,TRBV4-2,CASSQEERDFATDTQYF,TGTGCCAGCAGCCAAGAGGAACGGGATTTCGCCACAGATACGCAGTATTTT
NA,NA,TRBJ2-7,TRBV2,CASSSRPGSSYEQYF,TGTGCCAGCAGTTCCCGCCCTGGGAGCTCCTACGAGCAGTACTTC
NA,TRBD1,TRBJ1-2,TRBV2,CASSPGQGTYGYTF,TGTGCCAGCAGTCCCGGACAGGGCACCTATGGCTACACCTTC
NA,NA,TRBJ1-1,TRBV13,CASSLSRQGRTEAFF,TGTGCCAGCAGCTTATCACGGCAGGGTCGTACTGAAGCTTTCTTT
NA,NA,TRBJ2-1,TRBV28,CASSGRGNGYNEQFF,TGTGCCAGCAGCGGGCGTGGTAATGGATACAATGAGCAGTTCTTC
NA,NA,TRBJ2-1,TRBV2,CASSGVAGTTGNEQFF,TGTGCCAGCTCCGGGGTGGCCGGGACAACCGGGAATGAGCAGTTCTTC
NA,NA,TRBJ2-2,TRBV13,CASSIFTGELFF,TGTGCCAGCAGCATCTTCACCGGGGAGCTGTTTTTT
NA,NA,TRBJ2-2,TRBV30,CAWQPVSTGELFF,TGTGCCTGGCAGCCTGTGAGCACCGGGGAGCTGTTTTTT
NA,NA,TRBJ1-1,TRBV7-2,CASSIESGGGRTEAFF,TGTGCCAGCAGCATCGAAAGCGGAGGGGGTCGGACTGAAGCTTTCTTT
NA,NA,TRBJ1-5,TRBV28,CASSFVPTGNQPQHF,TGTGCCAGCAGTTTTGTTCCAACCGGCAATCAGCCCCAGCATTTT
NA,NA,TRBJ1-1,TRBV27,CASRTFQGFRYTEAFF,TGTGCCAGCCGCACATTCCAGGGTTTCAGATACACTGAAGCTTTCTTT
NA,TRBD1,TRBJ2-1,TRBV27,CASSSLDRGRRDYNEQFF,TGTGCCAGCAGTTCCTTAGACAGGGGGCGGCGGGATTACAATGAGCAGTTCTTC
once,NA,TRBJ2-1,TRBV6-6,CASSYSINEQFF,TGTGCCAGCAGTTACTCGATTAATGAGCAGTTCTTC
NA,NA,TRBJ2-7,TRBV4-1,CASSRNTGTRVYEQYF,TGCGCCAGCAGCCGGAATACCGGGACTCGAGTCTACGAGCAGTACTTC
NA,NA,TRBJ1-2,TRBV27,CASRRDGLYGYTF,TGTGCCAGCAGACGGGACGGACTCTATGGCTACACCTTC
NA,NA,TRBJ2-7,TRBV28,CATGFGGSYEQYF,TGTGCCACCGGGTTTGGGGGATCCTACGAGCAGTACTTC
NA,TRBD2,TRBJ2-5,TRBV4-1,CASSPSGQETQYF,TGCGCCAGCAGCCCTAGCGGTCAAGAGACCCAGTACTTC
NA,NA,TRBJ2-6,TRBV27,CASSLVSGANVLTF,TGTGCCAGCAGTTTGGTCTCTGGGGCCAACGTCCTGACTTTC
NA,NA,TRBJ2-7,TRBV10-3,CAISESSAGEQYF,TGTGCCATCAGTGAGTCTAGCGCGGGCGAGCAGTACTTC
NA,NA,TRBJ2-7,TRBV4-1,CASSVSGSYEQYF,TGCGCCAGCAGTGTAAGCGGGTCCTACGAGCAGTACTTC
NA,TRBD2,TRBJ2-1,TRBV27,CASSLGLGFNEQFF,TGTGCCAGCAGTTTGGGACTAGGGTTCAATGAGCAGTTCTTC
NA,NA,TRBJ1-4,TRBV6-6,CASRSPGDEKLFF,TGTGCCAGCAGATCACCGGGAGATGAAAAACTGTTTTTT
NA,NA,TRBJ2-7,TRBV11-2,CASRDGSYEQYF,TGTGCCAGCAGGGATGGGTCCTACGAGCAGTACTTC
NA,NA,TRBJ2-7,TRBV6-1,CASSGDWGSYEQYF,TGTGCCAGCAGTGGGGACTGGGGCTCCTACGAGCAGTACTTC
once,NA,TRBJ2-3,TRBV7-8,CASSPDLPPIQTGTDTQYF,TGTGCCAGCAGCCCCGACTTACCTCCTATCCAGACGGGGACAGATACGCAGTATTTT
NA,NA,TRBJ2-2,TRBV7-9,CASSLPGKPNTGELFF,TGTGCCAGCAGCTTACCGGGGAAACCGAACACCGGGGAGCTGTTTTTT
once,NA,TRBJ1-4,TRBV4-1,CASSQETGPNEKLFF,TGCGCCAGCAGCCAAGAAACAGGGCCTAATGAAAAACTGTTTTTT
NA,NA,TRBJ2-7,TRBV21-1,CASSNLLGAGLVAYEQYF,TGTGCCAGCAGCAATTTATTAGGAGCTGGACTCGTCGCCTACGAGCAGTACTTC
NA,NA,TRBJ2-7,TRBV30,CAWSPGQPYEQYF,TGTGCCTGGAGTCCAGGACAGCCATACGAGCAGTACTTC
NA,TRBD2,TRBJ2-3,TRBV5-1,CASSPRLAGSTDTQYF,TGCGCCAGCAGCCCGAGGCTAGCGGGAAGCACAGATACGCAGTATTTT
NA,TRBD2,TRBJ2-7,TRBV7-6,CASSYRLADEQYF,TGTGCCAGCAGCTACCGACTAGCGGACGAGCAGTACTTC
NA,NA,TRBJ2-2,TRBV6-5,CASSLVGTGELFF,TGTGCCAGCAGTCTAGTGGGCACCGGGGAGCTGTTTTTT
NA,TRBD2,TRBJ2-1,TRBV2,CASRLADNLYNEQFF,TGTGCCAGCCGACTAGCGGACAACCTCTACAATGAGCAGTTCTTC
NA,NA,TRBJ2-7,TRBV10-2,CASSVGGGHEQYF,TGCGCCAGCAGTGTCGGCGGGGGCCACGAGCAGTACTTC
NA,TRBD1,TRBJ1-1,TRBV5-6,CASSDETRGWFTEAFF,TGTGCCAGCAGCGATGAAACCAGGGGGTGGTTCACTGAAGCTTTCTTT
NA,NA,TRBJ2-2,TRBV9,CASSVGLGELFF,TGTGCCAGCAGCGTAGGACTCGGGGAGCTGTTTTTT
NA,NA,TRBJ2-1,TRBV19,CASSIAPGTYYNEQFF,TGTGCCAGTAGTATAGCCCCCGGGACTTACTACAATGAGCAGTTCTTC
once,NA,TRBJ1-3,TRBV7-8,CASSLSGVRGNTIYF,TGTGCCAGCAGCTTATCGGGTGTGCGGGGAAACACCATATATTTT
NA,NA,TRBJ2-2,TRBV28,CASSPKGVRELFF,TGTGCCAGCAGTCCCAAGGGAGTTCGGGAGCTGTTTTTT
NA,NA,TRBJ2-7,TRBV7-9,CASSSSFEQYF,TGTGCCAGCAGCTCCAGCTTCGAGCAGTACTTC
NA,NA,TRBJ1-2,TRBV9,CASFDGYGYTF,TGTGCCAGTTTCGACGGCTATGGCTACACCTTC
NA,NA,TRBJ1-6,TRBV5-4,CASSLGGGGSPLHF,TGTGCCAGCAGCTTGGGGGGGGGCGGTTCACCCCTCCACTTT
NA,NA,TRBJ2-7,TRBV27,CASRTGSPYEQYF,TGTGCCAGCAGAACAGGGAGTCCGTACGAGCAGTACTTC
NA,TRBD1,TRBJ2-2,TRBV28,CASSLRTGLTGELFF,TGTGCCAGCAGTTTAAGGACAGGGTTGACCGGGGAGCTGTTTTTT
once,TRBD2,TRBJ2-5,TRBV28,CASSLRLAGAETQYF,TGTGCCAGCAGTCTGCGCCTAGCGGGAGCGGAGACCCAGTACTTC
once,NA,TRBJ2-1,TRBV27,CASSLSSVHNEQFF,TGTGCCAGCAGTTTATCTAGCGTACACAATGAGCAGTTCTTC